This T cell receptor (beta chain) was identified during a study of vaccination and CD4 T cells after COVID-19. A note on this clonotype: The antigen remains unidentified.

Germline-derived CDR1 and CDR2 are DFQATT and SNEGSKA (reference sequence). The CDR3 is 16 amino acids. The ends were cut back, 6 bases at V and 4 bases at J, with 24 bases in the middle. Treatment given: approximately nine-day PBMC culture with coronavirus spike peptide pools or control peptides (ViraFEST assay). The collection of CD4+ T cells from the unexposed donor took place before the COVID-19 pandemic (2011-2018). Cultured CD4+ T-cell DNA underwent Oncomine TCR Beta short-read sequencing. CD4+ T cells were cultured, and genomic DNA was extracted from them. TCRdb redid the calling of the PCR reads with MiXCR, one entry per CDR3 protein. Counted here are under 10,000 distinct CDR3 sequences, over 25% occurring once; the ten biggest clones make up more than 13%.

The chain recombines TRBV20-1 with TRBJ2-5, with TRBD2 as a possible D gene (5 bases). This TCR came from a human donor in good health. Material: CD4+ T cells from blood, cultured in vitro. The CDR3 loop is CSASSSVEPLGETQYF. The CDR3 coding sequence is TGCAGTGCATCCAGTAGCGTTGAACCGCTGGGAGAGACCCAGTACTTC.